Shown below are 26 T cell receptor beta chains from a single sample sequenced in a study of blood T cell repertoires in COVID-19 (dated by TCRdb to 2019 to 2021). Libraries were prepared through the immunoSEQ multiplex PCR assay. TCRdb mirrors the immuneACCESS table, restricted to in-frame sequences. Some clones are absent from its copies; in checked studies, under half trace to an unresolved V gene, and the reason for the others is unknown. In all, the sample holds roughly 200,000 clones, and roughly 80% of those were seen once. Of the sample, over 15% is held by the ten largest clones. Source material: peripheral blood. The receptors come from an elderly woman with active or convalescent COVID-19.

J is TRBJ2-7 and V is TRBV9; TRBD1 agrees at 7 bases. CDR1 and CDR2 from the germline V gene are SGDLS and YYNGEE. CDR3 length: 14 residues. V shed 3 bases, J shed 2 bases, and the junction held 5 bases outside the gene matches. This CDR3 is CASSAGQATYEQYF. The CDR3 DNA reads TGTGCCAGCAGCGCCGGACAGGCTACCTACGAGCAGTACTTC.

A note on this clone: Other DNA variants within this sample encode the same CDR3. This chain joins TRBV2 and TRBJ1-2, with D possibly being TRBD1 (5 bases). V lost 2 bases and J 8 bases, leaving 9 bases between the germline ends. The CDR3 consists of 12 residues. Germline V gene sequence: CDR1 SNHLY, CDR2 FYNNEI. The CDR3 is CASSESGYGYTF. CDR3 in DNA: TGTGCCAGCAGTGAATCAGGGTACGGCTACACCTTC.

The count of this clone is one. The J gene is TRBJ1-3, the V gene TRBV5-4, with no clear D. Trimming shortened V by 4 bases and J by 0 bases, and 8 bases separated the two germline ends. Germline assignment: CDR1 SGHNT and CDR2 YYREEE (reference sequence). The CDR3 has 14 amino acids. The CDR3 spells CASSSGVSGNTIYF. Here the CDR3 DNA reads TGTGCCAGCAGCAGCGGGGTCTCTGGAAACACCATATATTTT.

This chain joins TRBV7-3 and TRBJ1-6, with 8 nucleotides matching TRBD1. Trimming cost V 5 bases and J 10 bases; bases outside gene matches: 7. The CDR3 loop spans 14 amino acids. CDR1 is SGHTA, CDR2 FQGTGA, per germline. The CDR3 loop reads CASSTGQGGSPLHF. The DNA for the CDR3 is TGTGCCAGCAGCACCGGACAGGGTGGATCACCCCTCCACTTT.

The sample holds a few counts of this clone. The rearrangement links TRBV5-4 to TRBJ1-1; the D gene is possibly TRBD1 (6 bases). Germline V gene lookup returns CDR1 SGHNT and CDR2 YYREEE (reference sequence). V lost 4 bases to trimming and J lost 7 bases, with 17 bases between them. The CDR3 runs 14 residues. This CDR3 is CASSLQRDTGEAFF. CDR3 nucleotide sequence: TGTGCCAGCAGCCTACAACGGGACACCGGTGAAGCTTTCTTT.

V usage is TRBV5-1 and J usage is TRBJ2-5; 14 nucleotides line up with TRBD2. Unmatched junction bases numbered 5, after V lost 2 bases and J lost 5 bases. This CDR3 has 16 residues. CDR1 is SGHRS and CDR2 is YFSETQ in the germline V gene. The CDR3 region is CASSFRLAGGSETQYF. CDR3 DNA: TGCGCCAGCAGCTTCCGACTAGCGGGGGGGTCGGAGACCCAGTACTTC.

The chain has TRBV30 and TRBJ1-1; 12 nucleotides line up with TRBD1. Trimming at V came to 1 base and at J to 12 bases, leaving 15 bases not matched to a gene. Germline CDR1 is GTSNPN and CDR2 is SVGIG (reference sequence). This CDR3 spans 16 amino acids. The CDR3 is CAWSDPRDRGRGGTFF. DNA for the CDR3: TGTGCCTGGAGTGATCCGCGGGACAGGGGGCGGGGTGGGACTTTCTTT.

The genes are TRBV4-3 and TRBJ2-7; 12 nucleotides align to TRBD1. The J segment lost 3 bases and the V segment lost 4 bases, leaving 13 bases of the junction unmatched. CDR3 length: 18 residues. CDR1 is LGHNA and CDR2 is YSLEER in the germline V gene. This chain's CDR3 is CASSRRPGQGAYFYEQYF. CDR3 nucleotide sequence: TGCGCCAGCAGCCGACGACCGGGACAGGGGGCCTATTTCTACGAGCAGTACTTC.

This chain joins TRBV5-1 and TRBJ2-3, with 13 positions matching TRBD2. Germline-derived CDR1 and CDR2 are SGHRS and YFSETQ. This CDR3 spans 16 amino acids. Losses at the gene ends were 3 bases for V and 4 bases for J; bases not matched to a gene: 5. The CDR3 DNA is TGCGCCAGCAGCTACCCACTAGCGGGGGGGGCAGATACGCAGTATTTT. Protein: CASSYPLAGGADTQYF.

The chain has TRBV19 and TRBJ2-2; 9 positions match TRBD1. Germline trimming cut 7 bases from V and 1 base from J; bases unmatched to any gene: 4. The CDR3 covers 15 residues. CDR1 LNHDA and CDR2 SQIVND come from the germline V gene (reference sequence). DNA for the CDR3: TGTGCCAGTAAGGAGGGACAGGGGAACACCGGGGAGCTGTTTTTT. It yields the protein CASKEGQGNTGELFF.

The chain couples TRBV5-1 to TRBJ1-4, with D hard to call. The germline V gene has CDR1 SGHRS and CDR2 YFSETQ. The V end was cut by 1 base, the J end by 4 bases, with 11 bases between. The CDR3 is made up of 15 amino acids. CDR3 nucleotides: TGCGCCAGCAGCTTGTATAGACAAGATAATGAAAAACTGTTTTTT. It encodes CASSLYRQDNEKLFF.

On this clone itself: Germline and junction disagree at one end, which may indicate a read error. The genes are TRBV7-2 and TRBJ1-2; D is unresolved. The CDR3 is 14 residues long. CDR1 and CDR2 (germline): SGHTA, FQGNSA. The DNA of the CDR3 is TGTGCCAGCAGATTAGGAGGCCCCCGCTATGGCTACACCTTC. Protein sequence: CASRLGGPRYGYTF.

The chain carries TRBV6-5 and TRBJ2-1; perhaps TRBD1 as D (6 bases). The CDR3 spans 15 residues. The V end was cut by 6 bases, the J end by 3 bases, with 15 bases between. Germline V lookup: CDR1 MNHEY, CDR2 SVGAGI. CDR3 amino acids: CASSRLGTIYNEQFF. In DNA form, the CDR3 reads TGTGCCAGCAGCCGGCTCGGGACAATCTACAATGAGCAGTTCTTC.

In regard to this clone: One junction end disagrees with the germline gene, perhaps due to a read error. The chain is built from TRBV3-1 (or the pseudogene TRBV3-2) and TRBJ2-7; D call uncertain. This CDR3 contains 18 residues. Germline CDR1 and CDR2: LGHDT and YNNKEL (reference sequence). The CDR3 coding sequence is TGTGCCAGCAGGCAAGAACTCCTCGTGAAGTTCGCCTCCTACGAGCAGTACTTC. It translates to CASRQELLVKFASYEQYF.

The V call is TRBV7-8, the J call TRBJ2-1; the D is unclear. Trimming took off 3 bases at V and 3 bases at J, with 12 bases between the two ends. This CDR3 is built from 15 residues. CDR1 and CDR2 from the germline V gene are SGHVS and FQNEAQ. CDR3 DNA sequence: TGTGCCAGCAGCTTGGTTGGTCGGGTCTACAATGAGCAGTTCTTC. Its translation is CASSLVGRVYNEQFF.

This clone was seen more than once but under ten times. Written as DNA, the CDR3 is TGTGCCAGCGGCGCCCAGGGCGATCAGCCCCAGCATTTT. Translating it yields CASGAQGDQPQHF. This chain uses TRBV2 with TRBJ1-5, with D possibly being TRBD1 (5 bases). CDR1 SNHLY and CDR2 FYNNEI come from the germline V gene. Trimming cost V 8 bases and J 5 bases, with 13 bases left between them. The CDR3 spans 13 residues.

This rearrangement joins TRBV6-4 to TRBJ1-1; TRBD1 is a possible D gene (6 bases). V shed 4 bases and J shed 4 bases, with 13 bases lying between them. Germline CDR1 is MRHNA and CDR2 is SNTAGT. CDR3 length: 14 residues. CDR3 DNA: TGTGCCAGCAGTGTTCAGGCAGGGGTCACTGAAGCTTTCTTT. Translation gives CASSVQAGVTEAFF.

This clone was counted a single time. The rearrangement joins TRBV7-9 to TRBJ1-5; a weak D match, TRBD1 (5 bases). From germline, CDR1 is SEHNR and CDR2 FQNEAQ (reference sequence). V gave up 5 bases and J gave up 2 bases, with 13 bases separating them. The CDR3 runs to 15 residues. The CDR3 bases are TGTGCCAGCAGCAGAGACAGATGGGGCAATCAGCCCCAGCATTTT. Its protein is CASSRDRWGNQPQHF.

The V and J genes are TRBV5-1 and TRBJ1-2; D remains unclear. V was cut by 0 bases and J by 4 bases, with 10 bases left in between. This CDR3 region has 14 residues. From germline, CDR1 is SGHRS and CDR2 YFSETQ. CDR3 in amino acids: CASSLGSVLYGYTF. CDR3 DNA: TGCGCCAGCAGCTTGGGGTCAGTTCTCTATGGCTACACCTTC.

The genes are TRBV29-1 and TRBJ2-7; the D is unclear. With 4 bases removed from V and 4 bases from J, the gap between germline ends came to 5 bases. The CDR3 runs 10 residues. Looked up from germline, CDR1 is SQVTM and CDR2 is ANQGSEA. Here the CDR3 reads CSVGSYEQYF. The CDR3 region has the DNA TGCAGCGTTGGCAGTTACGAGCAGTACTTC.

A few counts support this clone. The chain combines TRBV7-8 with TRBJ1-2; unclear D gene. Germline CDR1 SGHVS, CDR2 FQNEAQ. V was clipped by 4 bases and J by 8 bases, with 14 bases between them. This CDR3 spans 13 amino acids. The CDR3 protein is CASSSTGFGGYTF. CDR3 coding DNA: TGTGCCAGCAGCTCCACCGGGTTCGGCGGCTACACCTTC. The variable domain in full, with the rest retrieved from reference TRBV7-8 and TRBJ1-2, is GAGVSQSPRYKVAKRGQDVALRCDPISGHVSLFWYQQALGQGPEFLTYFQNEAQLDKSGLPSDRFFAERPEGSVSTLKIQRTQQEDSAVYLCASSSTGFGGYTFGSGTRLTVV.

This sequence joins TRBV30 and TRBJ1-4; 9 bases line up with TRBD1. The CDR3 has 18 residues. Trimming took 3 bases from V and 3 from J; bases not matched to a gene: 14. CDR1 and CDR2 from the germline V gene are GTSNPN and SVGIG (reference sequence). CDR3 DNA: TGTGCCTGGAGCATCTATTCGGGACAGGGAAGGGCTAATGAAAAACTGTTTTTT. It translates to CAWSIYSGQGRANEKLFF.

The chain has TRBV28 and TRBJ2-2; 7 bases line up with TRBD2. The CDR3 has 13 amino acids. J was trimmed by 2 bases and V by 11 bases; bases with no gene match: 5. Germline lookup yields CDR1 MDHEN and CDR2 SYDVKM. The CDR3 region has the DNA TGTGCCGCACAGCGGGGAAACACCGGGGAGCTGTTTTTT. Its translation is CAAQRGNTGELFF.

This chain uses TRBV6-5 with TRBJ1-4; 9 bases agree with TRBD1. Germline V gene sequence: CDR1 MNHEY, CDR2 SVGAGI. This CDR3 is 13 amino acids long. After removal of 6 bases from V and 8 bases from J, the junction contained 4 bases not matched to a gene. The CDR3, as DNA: TGTGCCAGCAGACAGGGGGCGCGGGAAAAACTGTTTTTT. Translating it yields CASRQGAREKLFF.

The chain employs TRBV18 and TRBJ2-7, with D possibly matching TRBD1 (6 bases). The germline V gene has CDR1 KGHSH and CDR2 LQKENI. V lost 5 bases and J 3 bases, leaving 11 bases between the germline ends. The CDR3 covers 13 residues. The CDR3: CASSGDTYYEQYF. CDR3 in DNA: TGTGCCAGCTCAGGGGACACCTACTACGAGCAGTACTTC.

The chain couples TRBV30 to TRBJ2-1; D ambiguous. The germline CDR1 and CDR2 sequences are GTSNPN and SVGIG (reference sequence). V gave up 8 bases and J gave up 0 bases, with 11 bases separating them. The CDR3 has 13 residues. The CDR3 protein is CARAPSSYNEQFF. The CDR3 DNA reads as TGTGCCAGAGCTCCGAGCTCCTACAATGAGCAGTTCTTC.